These 32 T cell receptor beta chains were all obtained from the same sample, sequenced in a study of cytomegalovirus exposure and HLA in healthy donors. Amplification used 60 Vbeta primers and 13 Jbeta primers. Repertoires were generated with immunoSEQ multiplex PCR, while TCRdb's copy carries only in-frame clones and drops some. Here the sample spans around 180,000 clones, roughly 80% being singletons. Source material: PBMCs. These TCRs come from a woman in her fifties or sixties in good health and CMV-seropositive.

V usage is TRBV2 and J usage is TRBJ1-6; 8 bases are a match to TRBD1. Per the germline V gene, CDR1 is SNHLY and CDR2 is FYNNEI. The CDR3 runs 15 residues. The ends lost 7 bases at V and 7 bases at J; junction bases unmatched: 9. This CDR3 is CASNPRDRPNSPLHF. The CDR3 bases are TGTGCCAGCAACCCACGGGACAGGCCGAATTCACCCCTCCACTTT.

The V and J genes are TRBV15 and TRBJ1-1, with D unclear. Germline V CDR1 and CDR2: LNHNV, YYDKDF (reference sequence). V was trimmed by 3 bases and J by 7 bases, leaving 12 bases between them. The CDR3 runs to 13 residues. For the CDR3, the DNA is TGTGCCACCAGCAGGGAGGGTTACGGTGAAGCTTTCTTT. Residues: CATSREGYGEAFF.

The V call is TRBV19, the J call TRBJ1-2; TRBD1 agrees at 8 bases. The junction had 3 bases not matched to a gene; V was cut back by 1 base and J by 2 bases. CDR3 length: 15 amino acids. The germline CDR1 and CDR2 sequences are LNHDA and SQIVND (reference sequence). The CDR3 bases are TGTGCCAGTAGTATAGGAGGACAGGGAAACTATGGCTACACCTTC. Protein: CASSIGGQGNYGYTF.

This clone was counted a few times. The rearrangement uses TRBV4-1 and TRBJ2-7, with 7 bases identical to TRBD1. The junction had 5 bases not matched to a gene; V was cut back by 1 base and J by 2 bases. The CDR3 sequence is 15 residues long. Germline assignment: CDR1 MGHRA and CDR2 YSYEKL. In nucleotides, the CDR3 is TGCGCCAGCAGCCAAGTCAACAGGGGCCCCTACGAGCAGTACTTC. This encodes CASSQVNRGPYEQYF.

The V gene is TRBV19, the J gene TRBJ1-5, with 7 bases that match TRBD1. The V gene's germline CDR1 is LNHDA and CDR2 SQIVND (reference sequence). This CDR3 is 14 amino acids long. Unmatched junction bases numbered 6, after V lost 7 bases and J lost 3 bases. CDR3 sequence reads: CASTEQGFNQPQHF. The CDR3 DNA reads TGTGCCAGTACCGAACAGGGGTTCAATCAGCCCCAGCATTTT. The whole variable domain, remainder taken from reference TRBV19 and TRBJ1-5, is DGGITQSPKYLFRKEGQNVTLSCEQNLNHDAMYWYRQDPGQGLRLIYYSQIVNDFQKGDIAEGYSVSREKKESFPLTVTSAQKNPTAFYLCASTEQGFNQPQHFGDGTRLSIL.

The rearrangement joins TRBV30 to TRBJ1-1; no reliable D call. Germline V gene lookup returns CDR1 GTSNPN and CDR2 SVGIG (reference sequence). This CDR3 contains 13 residues. The germline V and J ends were trimmed by 0 bases and 1 base, with 6 bases remaining between them. This chain's CDR3 is CAWSVRENTEAFF. The CDR3 DNA follows: TGTGCCTGGAGTGTACGAGAGAACACTGAAGCTTTCTTT.

The rearrangement joins TRBV5-8 to TRBJ1-2, with 8 positions matching TRBD1. With 4 bases clipped from V and 8 bases from J, the junction kept 10 bases outside the gene matches. CDR3 size: 14 residues. Germline V gives CDR1 SGHTS, CDR2 YDEGEE. The CDR3 here is CASSLPGQERGYTF. Here the CDR3 DNA reads TGTGCCAGCAGCCTCCCGGGACAGGAAAGGGGCTACACCTTC. Drawing the rest from reference TRBV5-8 and TRBJ1-2, the complete variable domain is EAGVTQSPTHLIKTRGQQATLRCSPISGHTSVYWYQQALGLGLQFLLWYDEGEERNRGNFPPRFSGRQFPNYSSELNVNALELEDSALYLCASSLPGQERGYTFGSGTRLTVV.

The chain carries TRBV30 and TRBJ1-1, with D uncertain. From germline, CDR1 is GTSNPN and CDR2 SVGIG (reference sequence). The CDR3 spans 12 residues. Trimming took off 2 bases at V and 7 bases at J, with 11 bases between the two ends. The CDR3 coding sequence is TGTGCCTGGAGTCTTTACGCGGGTGAAGCTTTCTTT. Its translation: CAWSLYAGEAFF.

This clone appeared a few times. The CDR3 reads CASRVGTGGETQYF. CDR3 bases: TGTGCCAGCAGAGTAGGGACCGGAGGGGAGACCCAGTACTTC. This chain uses TRBV6-1 with TRBJ2-5; possibly TRBD2 for D (6 bases). CDR3 size: 14 residues. CDR1 is MNHNS, CDR2 SASEGT, per germline. Trimming shortened V by 6 bases and J by 5 bases, and 16 bases separated the two germline ends.

This chain connects TRBV7-8 to TRBJ1-2; possible D gene TRBD1, 6 bases. Per germline, CDR1 SGHVS and CDR2 FQNEAQ. Trimming left V 2 bases short and J 0 bases short, with 31 bases between. The CDR3 spans 22 residues. CDR3: CASSLYSPPDSAGDPANYGYTF. CDR3 in DNA: TGTGCCAGCAGCTTATACTCCCCCCCGGACAGCGCGGGGGACCCTGCTAACTATGGCTACACCTTC.

The chain recombines TRBV29-1 with TRBJ2-3, with D perhaps matching TRBD1 (6 bases). V was shortened by 7 bases and J by 0 bases, with 8 bases between the two germline ends. The germline CDR1 and CDR2 sequences are SQVTM and ANQGSEA. This CDR3 comprises 12 residues. CDR3 nucleotides: TGCAGCGCGACAGGTAGCACAGATACGCAGTATTTT. Its protein is CSATGSTDTQYF.

This chain uses TRBV6-1 with TRBJ1-1; D not resolved. The V and J ends lost 6 bases and 0 bases respectively, with 8 bases between them. Germline values: CDR1 MNHNS, CDR2 SASEGT. The CDR3 consists of 13 residues. The chain's CDR3 is CASREGLNTEAFF. In nucleotides, the CDR3 is TGTGCCAGCAGGGAGGGTTTGAACACTGAAGCTTTCTTT.

The chain recombines TRBV2 with TRBJ1-6; the match to TRBD1 covers 8 bases. The V and J ends lost 6 bases and 6 bases, in that order; junction bases with no gene match: 4. The CDR3 spans 14 residues. Germline-derived CDR1 and CDR2 are SNHLY and FYNNEI. CDR3 sequence: CASSRGQGNSPLHF. The CDR3 DNA reads as TGTGCCAGCAGCCGTGGACAGGGTAATTCACCCCTCCACTTT.

V is TRBV7-6 and J is TRBJ1-2, with TRBD1 as a possible D gene (5 bases). Per germline, CDR1 SGHVS and CDR2 FNYEAQ. The V and J ends lost 5 bases and 2 bases respectively, with 9 bases between them. This CDR3 spans 13 amino acids. This chain's CDR3 is CASSRRGNYGYTF. The CDR3 DNA sequence: TGTGCCAGCAGCCGACGGGGGAACTATGGCTACACCTTC.

This chain joins TRBV18 and TRBJ2-1; 9 nucleotides match TRBD2. The CDR3 contains 15 residues. V trimming: 3 bases; J trimming: 6 bases; junction bases outside the gene matches: 6. Germline CDR1 reads KGHSH; CDR2 reads LQKENI. Written as DNA, the CDR3 is TGTGCCAGCTCACCTACTGGCGGGGGGGCCAATGAGCAGTTCTTC. Amino acids: CASSPTGGGANEQFF.

The rearrangement uses TRBV5-1 and TRBJ1-2, with a possible D match to TRBD1 (5 bases). Germline lookup yields CDR1 SGHRS and CDR2 YFSETQ. Trimming left V 4 bases short and J 7 bases short, with 11 bases between. The CDR3 has 12 residues. The CDR3 reads CASSPGGVGYTF. CDR3 DNA: TGCGCCAGCAGCCCGGGGGGAGTTGGCTACACCTTC.

This clone was observed a handful of times. The chain joins TRBV19 to TRBJ1-1, with 12 bases aligning to TRBD1. Germline lookup yields CDR1 LNHDA and CDR2 SQIVND (reference sequence). J gave up 1 base and V 7 bases, and 13 bases lay outside the gene matches. This CDR3 spans 18 amino acids. The CDR3, as DNA: TGTGCCAGTAACCAAGCCGGGACAGGGGGCATCGGGAACACTGAAGCTTTCTTT. Translated, it gives CASNQAGTGGIGNTEAFF.

The chain uses TRBV27 and TRBJ2-1; 8 bases align to TRBD1. V gave up 6 bases and J gave up 7 bases; unmatched junction bases: 8. Germline V gene data show CDR1 as MNHEY and CDR2 as SMNVEV (reference sequence). This CDR3 is 14 amino acids long. The CDR3, as DNA: TGTGCCAGCAGATCTCAGGGGGCGCCTAATGAGCAGTTCTTC. Its translation is CASRSQGAPNEQFF.

V gene TRBV16 combines with J gene TRBJ2-3; tentative D call: TRBD1 (6 bases). The CDR3 totals 15 residues. The germline V and J ends were trimmed by 0 bases and 4 bases, with 11 bases remaining between them. Germline V gives CDR1 KGHSY, CDR2 FQNENV. CDR3: CASSQSRGWADTQYF. The CDR3 DNA follows: TGTGCCAGCAGCCAATCCAGGGGTTGGGCAGATACGCAGTATTTT.

The J gene is TRBJ1-1, the V gene TRBV13; the D is unclear. This CDR3 has 13 amino acids. Germline V gives CDR1 PRHDT, CDR2 FYEKMQ (reference sequence). Trimming stripped 1 base from V and 7 bases from J, with 10 bases between. CDR3 nucleotide sequence: TGTGCCAGCAGCTTAGTCGGGTCGGTTGAAGCTTTCTTT. It yields the protein CASSLVGSVEAFF.

V gene TRBV2 combines with J gene TRBJ1-6; 7 nucleotides align to TRBD1. The CDR3 consists of 15 residues. In germline, CDR1 is SNHLY, CDR2 FYNNEI. V lost 7 bases to trimming and J lost 0 bases; unmatched junction nucleotides: 3. The CDR3 coding sequence is TGTGCCAGCAAGGGGGCGGGCTCCTATAATTCACCCCTCCACTTT. Translation: CASKGAGSYNSPLHF.

The V and J genes are TRBV5-1 and TRBJ1-3; unclear D gene. Trimming took off 4 bases at V and 1 base at J, with 9 bases between the two ends. CDR1 is SGHRS and CDR2 is YFSETQ in the germline V gene. This CDR3 is built from 14 residues. DNA for the CDR3: TGCGCCAGCAGCCCCCAGGATTCTGGAAACACCATATATTTT. Amino acids: CASSPQDSGNTIYF.

The chain combines TRBV2 with TRBJ2-1; D might be TRBD1 (6 bases). Germline V lookup: CDR1 SNHLY, CDR2 FYNNEI. The CDR3 length is 12 residues. Trimming took 6 bases from V and 6 from J, leaving 9 bases between them. For the CDR3, the DNA is TGTGCCAGCAGCGGACAGTTCAATGAGCAGTTCTTC. Residues: CASSGQFNEQFF.

V and J are TRBV7-6 and TRBJ2-1; 11 nucleotides match TRBD2. The trim removed 5 bases at V and 7 bases at J, leaving 7 bases unmatched. From germline, CDR1 is SGHVS and CDR2 FNYEAQ. The CDR3 has 15 residues. The CDR3 DNA reads TGTGCCAGCAGCGTTAGCGGGGGGGCCTCAAATGAGCAGTTCTTC. Translating it yields CASSVSGGASNEQFF.

The rearrangement links TRBV5-4 to TRBJ2-3, with 8 bases matching TRBD1. In germline, CDR1 is SGHNT, CDR2 YYREEE (reference sequence). The trim removed 4 bases at V and 1 base at J, leaving 8 bases unmatched. The CDR3 has 16 residues. The CDR3 spells CASSRVQGGRTDTQYF. In DNA form, the CDR3 reads TGTGCCAGCAGCAGGGTACAGGGGGGCCGCACAGATACGCAGTATTTT.

This clone was detected only a few times. V usage is TRBV5-1 and J usage is TRBJ1-3; D is ambiguous. This CDR3 spans 11 amino acids. CDR1 and CDR2 (germline): SGHRS, YFSETQ. The V gene lost 6 bases and the J gene lost 3 bases, with 4 bases spanning the gap. This CDR3 reads CASTDGNTIYF. In DNA form, the CDR3 reads TGCGCCAGCACAGATGGAAACACCATATATTTT.

This chain links TRBV18 with TRBJ2-1; D possibly corresponds to TRBD2 (5 bases). Looked up from germline, CDR1 is KGHSH and CDR2 is LQKENI. The CDR3 length is 14 residues. Trimming shortened V by 0 bases and J by 10 bases, and 13 bases separated the two germline ends. The CDR3 region is CASSPPTGESEQFF. For the CDR3, the DNA is TGTGCCAGCTCACCACCGACCGGGGAAAGCGAGCAGTTCTTC. Looking up the rest from reference TRBV18 and TRBJ2-1 gives the full variable domain: NAGVMQNPRHLVRRRGQEARLRCSPMKGHSHVYWYRQLPEEGLKFMVYLQKENIIDESGMPKERFSAEFPKEGPSILRIQQVVRGDSAAYFCASSPPTGESEQFFGPGTRLTVL.

This rearrangement joins TRBV11-2 to TRBJ2-7; possibly TRBD2 for D (6 bases). With 4 bases removed from V and 6 bases from J, the gap between germline ends came to 19 bases. Germline V CDR1 and CDR2: SGHAT, FQNNGV. The CDR3 covers 15 residues. CDR3 sequence reads: CASSSWGDSTGEQYF. For the CDR3, the DNA is TGTGCCAGCAGCTCCTGGGGGGACTCGACTGGCGAGCAGTACTTC.

The chain has TRBV7-9 and TRBJ2-5; 8 bases are shared with TRBD1. The DNA end lines up better with TRBJ2-7; the J call may be wrong. The CDR3 covers 18 residues. Germline V CDR1 and CDR2: SEHNR, FQNEAQ (reference sequence). The CDR3 DNA reads as TGTGCCAGCAGCACCAGGGGGGCGGGCAGGGGGCAAATCTACGAGCAGTACTTC. It specifies CASSTRGAGRGQIYEQYF.

This sequence joins TRBV6-1 and TRBJ2-7; 7 nucleotides line up with TRBD1. This CDR3 contains 14 residues. Germline V gives CDR1 MNHNS, CDR2 SASEGT. J gave up 0 bases and V 6 bases, and 5 bases lay outside the gene matches. The chain's CDR3 is CASRTGPFSYEQYF. CDR3 in DNA: TGTGCCAGCAGGACAGGGCCCTTCTCCTACGAGCAGTACTTC.

The V and J genes are TRBV9 and TRBJ1-4, with D possibly being TRBD1 (6 bases). The V gene lost 3 bases and the J gene lost 6 bases, with 6 bases spanning the gap. The CDR3 spans 12 residues. Germline V gene lookup returns CDR1 SGDLS and CDR2 YYNGEE. DNA of the CDR3: TGTGCCAGCAGCGCAGGGGATGAAAAACTGTTTTTT. It encodes CASSAGDEKLFF.

This chain connects TRBV4-1 to TRBJ2-1; 7 bases align to TRBD1. The CDR3 extends over 13 amino acids. Germline lookup yields CDR1 MGHRA and CDR2 YSYEKL. Unmatched junction bases numbered 10, after V lost 8 bases and J lost 9 bases. The CDR3 reads CASRRGSSGEQFF. In DNA, the CDR3 is TGCGCCAGCCGCAGGGGGAGTAGTGGTGAGCAGTTCTTC.